This passage covers 32 T cell receptor beta chains from one sample sequenced in a study of shared clonotypes between healthy human individuals. TCRdb's table, derived via immunoSEQ multiplex PCR, lists solely in-frame clones and lacks some. The sample contains roughly 1.4 million clones, around 98.5% of which appear only once. The source material was naive CD4+ T cells sorted from blood. Subset specified: CD45RA+ positively selected. Receptors were obtained from a man aged 30-40 years in good health.

About this clone itself: The sample has other DNA sequences that encode this CDR3 too. The chain's CDR3 is CASSQQGSGANVLTF. CDR3 sequence (DNA): TGTGCCAGCAGCCAGCAGGGCTCTGGGGCCAACGTCCTGACTTTC. The chain combines TRBV7-2 with TRBJ2-6, with D maybe TRBD1 (5 bases). From germline, CDR1 is SGHTA and CDR2 FQGNSA. Trimming left V 5 bases short and J 0 bases short, with 8 bases between. This CDR3 has 15 residues.

The chain links TRBV19 to TRBJ1-1; the D gene is possibly TRBD1 (5 bases). Between the trimmed V and J ends, which lost 7 bases and 3 bases, there was a span of 9 bases. Germline values: CDR1 LNHDA, CDR2 SQIVND (reference sequence). The CDR3 is 12 residues long. This chain's CDR3 is CASTNRYTEAFF. In DNA, the CDR3 is TGTGCCAGTACCAACAGGTACACTGAAGCTTTCTTT.

The V gene is TRBV9, the J gene TRBJ2-7, with TRBD1 matching over 9 bases. J was trimmed by 7 bases and V by 3 bases; bases with no gene match: 8. The CDR3 has 14 amino acids. Germline values: CDR1 SGDLS, CDR2 YYNGEE. The CDR3 spells CASSAPGQGREQYF. CDR3 nucleotides: TGTGCCAGCAGCGCCCCGGGACAGGGTCGAGAGCAGTACTTC.

This clone was seen only once. V gene TRBV30 combines with J gene TRBJ2-2, with a tentative D call TRBD1 (7 bases). CDR3 length: 15 amino acids. V dropped 5 bases and J dropped 7 bases, with 20 bases sitting between them. In germline, CDR1 is GTSNPN, CDR2 SVGIG (reference sequence). CDR3 nucleotides: TGTGCCTGGGGGAGGAGGGGGCTCGTTAACGGGGAGCTGTTTTTT. Its translation: CAWGRRGLVNGELFF. The complete variable domain, with remaining parts taken from reference TRBV30 and TRBJ2-2, reads SQTIHQWPATLVQPVGSPLSLECTVEGTSNPNLYWYRQAAGRGLQLLFYSVGIGQISSEVPQNLSASRPQDRQFILSSKKLLLSDSGFYLCAWGRRGLVNGELFFGEGSRLTVL.

The V gene is TRBV28, the J gene TRBJ1-3; no reliable D call. CDR3 length equals 13 residues. Germline CDR1 and CDR2: MDHEN and SYDVKM. V was trimmed by 6 bases and J by 0 bases, leaving 6 bases between them. The CDR3 is CASRQSSGNTIYF. CDR3 bases: TGTGCCAGCAGGCAGAGCTCTGGAAACACCATATATTTT.

The chain combines TRBV9 with TRBJ2-5, with D maybe TRBD1 (6 bases). CDR1 and CDR2 from the germline V gene are SGDLS and YYNGEE. The CDR3 is 15 amino acids. The V end lost 0 bases, the J end lost 4 bases, and 13 bases lay between the germline ends. The CDR3 loop is CASSVAPGGGETQYF. Written as DNA, the CDR3 is TGTGCCAGCAGCGTAGCTCCTGGGGGCGGAGAGACCCAGTACTTC.

The V call is TRBV28, the J call TRBJ2-7; D tentatively fits TRBD1 or TRBD2 (5 bases each). V was shortened by 2 bases and J by 2 bases, with 10 bases between the two germline ends. Germline CDR1 is MDHEN and CDR2 is SYDVKM. The CDR3 is made up of 14 amino acids. The CDR3 DNA sequence: TGTGCCAGCAGTTTACCTAGGGGAGCCTACGAGCAGTACTTC. It codes for CASSLPRGAYEQYF.

The DNA for the CDR3 is TGTGCCTGGACGGACGCCTACGAGCAGTACTTC. Translation gives CAWTDAYEQYF. V gene TRBV30 combines with J gene TRBJ2-7, with no clear D. The CDR3 length is 11 residues. The V gene lost 4 bases and the J gene lost 2 bases, with 6 bases spanning the gap. Germline-derived CDR1 and CDR2 are GTSNPN and SVGIG (reference sequence).

The chain recombines TRBV30 with TRBJ1-1, with 7 bases aligning to TRBD1. Per germline, CDR1 GTSNPN and CDR2 SVGIG (reference sequence). V shed 3 bases and J 4 bases; nucleotides not matched to a gene: 5. The CDR3 runs to 13 residues. The CDR3 loop is CAWRATGSTEAFF. The CDR3, as DNA: TGTGCCTGGAGGGCGACAGGGAGCACTGAAGCTTTCTTT.

The rearrangement uses TRBV5-1 and TRBJ2-6; no firm D call. This CDR3 region has 15 residues. V lost 4 bases to trimming and J lost 0 bases, with 8 bases between them. Germline assignment: CDR1 SGHRS and CDR2 YFSETQ. The CDR3 sequence is CASSLQSSGANVLTF. The CDR3, as DNA: TGCGCCAGCAGCCTTCAGAGCTCTGGGGCCAACGTCCTGACTTTC.

The count of this clone is one. The chain combines TRBV27 with TRBJ2-1; possibly TRBD2 for D (6 bases). The CDR3 totals 15 residues. Germline lookup yields CDR1 MNHEY and CDR2 SMNVEV (reference sequence). Trimming took off 3 bases at V and 7 bases at J, with 16 bases between the two ends. The CDR3 DNA follows: TGTGCCAGCAGTTTGAGGAGGGAGGCTTCTAATGAGCAGTTCTTC. Translating gives CASSLRREASNEQFF.

The count of this clone is one. The CDR3 nucleotides read TGCGCCAGCAGCACAGGTCAGGGGTGGACTAATGAAAAACTGTTTTTT. Translated, it gives CASSTGQGWTNEKLFF. The chain is built from TRBV5-1 and TRBJ1-4; tentatively, D is TRBD1 (6 bases). V dropped 4 bases and J dropped 2 bases, with 15 bases sitting between them. In germline, CDR1 is SGHRS, CDR2 YFSETQ. This CDR3 spans 16 amino acids.

This chain uses TRBV18 with TRBJ2-2; tentatively, D is TRBD1 (5 bases). The germline CDR1 and CDR2 sequences are KGHSH and LQKENI. V lost 0 bases and J lost 5, with 16 bases in between. The CDR3 runs to 17 residues. This CDR3 is CASSPPIRVVETGELFF. The CDR3 DNA sequence: TGTGCCAGCTCACCACCAATCAGGGTTGTTGAAACCGGGGAGCTGTTTTTT.

The chain employs TRBV19 and TRBJ2-1; D is possibly TRBD2 (5 bases). V gave up 7 bases and J gave up 5 bases, with 21 bases separating them. Looked up from germline, CDR1 is LNHDA and CDR2 is SQIVND (reference sequence). The CDR3 covers 16 residues. The CDR3 loop reads CASTRNGLRVNNEQFF. The CDR3 DNA sequence: TGTGCCAGTACCAGAAACGGGTTGCGGGTAAACAATGAGCAGTTCTTC.

The chain carries TRBV7-3 and TRBJ2-1; TRBD2 agrees at 14 bases. The germline CDR1 and CDR2 sequences are SGHTA and FQGTGA. This CDR3 is 18 amino acids long. The J segment lost 7 bases and the V segment lost 2 bases, leaving 10 bases of the junction unmatched. This CDR3 reads CASSLVGLAGVGGNEQFF. The DNA for the CDR3 is TGTGCCAGCAGCTTAGTGGGACTAGCGGGAGTTGGGGGAAATGAGCAGTTCTTC. Variable domain in full (rest from reference TRBV7-3 and TRBJ2-1): GAGVSQTPSNKVTEKGKYVELRCDPISGHTALYWYRQSLGQGPEFLIYFQGTGAADDSGLPNDRFFAVRPEGSVSTLKIQRTERGDSAVYLCASSLVGLAGVGGNEQFFGPGTRLTVL.

The chain is built from TRBV6-4 and TRBJ2-1, with D hard to call. V lost 5 bases and J lost 0, with 8 bases in between. This CDR3 is built from 14 residues. Germline V gene lookup returns CDR1 MRHNA and CDR2 SNTAGT. Here the CDR3 DNA reads TGTGCCAGCAGTCTGACAAGCTCCTACAATGAGCAGTTCTTC. This encodes CASSLTSSYNEQFF.

The chain combines TRBV28 with TRBJ1-2; TRBD1 aligns across 9 bases. This CDR3 region has 16 residues. With V trimmed by 4 bases and J by 5 bases, 11 bases remained unmatched. The germline CDR1 and CDR2 sequences are MDHEN and SYDVKM. The CDR3 sequence is CASSSPGQGNHYGYTF. The CDR3 nucleotides read TGTGCCAGCAGTTCACCGGGACAGGGTAATCATTATGGCTACACCTTC.

Written as DNA, the CDR3 is TGTGCCAGCTCCCCCTGGGAGACTAGCGGAACCTACTACGAGCAGTACTTC. Residues: CASSPWETSGTYYEQYF. This chain connects TRBV18 to TRBJ2-7; 9 nucleotides agree with TRBD2. From germline, CDR1 is KGHSH and CDR2 LQKENI. V dropped 6 bases and J dropped 3; count of bases not matched to a gene: 15. CDR3 length: 17 amino acids. The complete variable domain, with remaining parts taken from reference TRBV18 and TRBJ2-7, reads NAGVMQNPRHLVRRRGQEARLRCSPMKGHSHVYWYRQLPEEGLKFMVYLQKENIIDESGMPKERFSAEFPKEGPSILRIQQVVRGDSAAYFCASSPWETSGTYYEQYFGPGTRLTVT.

This rearrangement joins TRBV25-1 to TRBJ2-7; D may be TRBD1 (7 bases). CDR1 is MGHDK and CDR2 is SYGVNS in the germline V gene. V was trimmed by 2 bases and J by 3 bases, leaving 14 bases between them. The CDR3 is 15 residues long. The CDR3 sequence: CASSEPRQGGYEQYF. CDR3 DNA: TGTGCCAGCAGTGAACCCCGGCAGGGGGGCTACGAGCAGTACTTC.

The rearrangement links TRBV19 to TRBJ2-1, with D tentatively TRBD2 (5 bases). With 3 bases removed from V and 0 bases from J, the gap between germline ends came to 21 bases. The CDR3 sequence is 19 residues long. Germline V gene sequence: CDR1 LNHDA, CDR2 SQIVND (reference sequence). The DNA of the CDR3 is TGTGCCAGTAGTATGAGGATTACTTTTTGGGAGAGCTCCTACAATGAGCAGTTCTTC. As protein: CASSMRITFWESSYNEQFF. Full variable domain (missing parts from reference TRBV19 and TRBJ2-1): DGGITQSPKYLFRKEGQNVTLSCEQNLNHDAMYWYRQDPGQGLRLIYYSQIVNDFQKGDIAEGYSVSREKKESFPLTVTSAQKNPTAFYLCASSMRITFWESSYNEQFFGPGTRLTVL.

The V gene is TRBV19, the J gene TRBJ2-1; D might be TRBD2 (5 bases). Germline CDR1 and CDR2: LNHDA and SQIVND (reference sequence). The CDR3 runs 16 residues. V lost 3 bases to trimming and J lost 0 bases, with 12 bases between them. Here the CDR3 reads CASSIPPGSSYNEQFF. CDR3 DNA: TGTGCCAGTAGTATCCCCCCGGGAAGCTCCTACAATGAGCAGTTCTTC.

The chain recombines TRBV19 with TRBJ1-5; 8 nucleotides agree with TRBD1. This CDR3 is 15 amino acids long. Germline V gene lookup returns CDR1 LNHDA and CDR2 SQIVND (reference sequence). V trimming: 8 bases; J trimming: 3 bases; junction bases outside the gene matches: 9. The CDR3 bases are TGTGCCAGTGATGGCCGGGACAGGATCAATCAGCCCCAGCATTTT. Its protein is CASDGRDRINQPQHF.

The gene calls are TRBV5-1 and TRBJ2-7; D possibly corresponds to TRBD2 (6 bases). This CDR3 is built from 16 residues. Germline assignment: CDR1 SGHRS and CDR2 YFSETQ. Trimming cost V 1 base and J 2 bases, with 16 bases left between them. CDR3 nucleotides: TGCGCCAGCAGCTTGCGGGCGGCGGGAACCACCTACGAGCAGTACTTC. The encoded protein is CASSLRAAGTTYEQYF.

This clone has a single count. V and J are TRBV5-6 and TRBJ2-5; no firm D call. CDR3 length: 12 residues. V lost 0 bases and J lost 4, with 4 bases in between. Germline CDR1 SGHDT, CDR2 YYEEEE. This CDR3 reads CASSLARETQYF. The DNA for the CDR3 is TGTGCCAGCAGCTTGGCGAGAGAGACCCAGTACTTC.

Notes on this clone: The sample carries other DNA sequences with the same CDR3. The chain combines TRBV9 with TRBJ1-1; no clear D. In germline, CDR1 is SGDLS, CDR2 YYNGEE. This CDR3 contains 13 residues. Trimming removed 1 base at V and 5 bases at J, with 9 bases between. The DNA for the CDR3 is TGTGCCAGCAGCGTACTTTCAGGTACTGAAGCTTTCTTT. As protein: CASSVLSGTEAFF.

The V and J genes are TRBV6-6 and TRBJ2-3, with D unclear. CDR1 MNHNY and CDR2 SVGAGI come from the germline V gene (reference sequence). CDR3 length equals 16 residues. The ends were cut back, 2 bases at V and 1 base at J, with 13 bases in the middle. For the CDR3, the DNA is TGTGCCAGCAGTTACCTCGAGGCGACCGGCACAGATACGCAGTATTTT. Encoded protein: CASSYLEATGTDTQYF.

The genes are TRBV18 and TRBJ2-6, with 7 positions matching TRBD2. Germline assignment: CDR1 KGHSH and CDR2 LQKENI. The CDR3 extends over 16 amino acids. V trimming: 3 bases; J trimming: 0 bases; junction bases outside the gene matches: 2. CDR3 region: CASSPSGASGANVLTF. For the CDR3, the DNA is TGTGCCAGCTCACCCAGCGGGGCCTCTGGGGCCAACGTCCTGACTTTC.

The V and J genes are TRBV9 and TRBJ2-7, with 10 bases identical to TRBD1. The germline V gene encodes CDR1 SGDLS and CDR2 YYNGEE. V shed 3 bases and J 2 bases; nucleotides not matched to a gene: 5. The CDR3 is made up of 15 amino acids. The CDR3 here is CASSAGGTGAYEQYF. The CDR3 DNA reads TGTGCCAGCAGCGCCGGGGGGACAGGGGCCTACGAGCAGTACTTC.

The CDR3 is CASSDGYNEQFF. DNA of the CDR3: TGCGCCAGCAGTGACGGATACAATGAGCAGTTCTTC. The rearrangement joins TRBV5-1 to TRBJ2-1, with D unresolved. CDR3 length: 12 residues. Germline values: CDR1 SGHRS, CDR2 YFSETQ. V lost 5 bases and J lost 4, with 7 bases in between.

The table lists this clone with a count of one. The gene calls are TRBV5-4 and TRBJ2-2; D possibly corresponds to TRBD1 (5 bases). CDR3 length equals 16 residues. V lost 0 bases, J lost 1 base, and 10 bases lay in between. Looked up from germline, CDR1 is SGHNT and CDR2 is YYREEE (reference sequence). This CDR3 reads CASSLGRQRNTGELFF. CDR3 DNA: TGTGCCAGCAGCTTGGGTAGACAGAGGAACACCGGGGAGCTGTTTTTT.

V usage is TRBV7-2 and J usage is TRBJ2-5; 7 bases agree with TRBD1. CDR1 and CDR2 from the germline V gene are SGHTA and FQGNSA. The CDR3 is 15 amino acids. The ends lost 5 bases at V and 1 base at J; junction bases unmatched: 7. The CDR3: CASSSSGTAQETQYF. DNA of the CDR3: TGTGCCAGCAGCAGCTCCGGGACAGCCCAAGAGACCCAGTACTTC.

A word on this clone: Other DNA sequences from this sample encode an identical CDR3 as well. This chain connects TRBV28 to TRBJ2-7; TRBD1 might be the D (6 bases). V gave up 3 bases and J gave up 4 bases, with 13 bases separating them. Germline lookup yields CDR1 MDHEN and CDR2 SYDVKM. The CDR3 has 14 amino acids. The CDR3 nucleotides are TGTGCCAGCAGTTTTCTTAGGGGGAGTTACGAGCAGTACTTC. Its translation is CASSFLRGSYEQYF.